This T cell receptor beta chain was recovered during a study of T cells in Graves' hyperthyroidism and ophthalmopathy. The CDR3 contains 14 residues. CDR1 is WSHSY and CDR2 is SAAADI in the germline V gene. This clonotype was detected only once. Antigen unknown. A read error may explain this, as a much larger clone is one base away. Findings and caveats of the study: Stable hyperthyroidism was told apart from ophthalmopathy by a model built on 13 V-J features.

Amplified TCR beta CDR3 regions derived from RNA transcripts. TCR CDR3 regions were first amplified by RT-PCR with HTBI primers. TCRdb re-called the multiplex PCR reads through MiXCR, storing one row per CDR3 protein. This sample has hundreds of thousands of distinct CDR3 sequences; 38% occur once, and the top ten carry around 9.3%. This chain links TRBV10-2 with TRBJ1-1, with D tentatively TRBD1 (5 bases). The sequence came from a man aged 18-30 years with Graves' hyperthyroidism. Sample: blood. Here the CDR3 DNA reads TGTGCCACCAGTGAGTCTCGGGGGGACACTGAAGCTTTCTTT. Translating it yields CATSESRGDTEAFF.